A selection of T cell receptor beta chains follows, all from one sample in a study of OX40 agonist ivuxolimab in advanced cancers. Repertoires were generated with immunoSEQ multiplex PCR, while TCRdb's copy carries only in-frame clones and drops some. This table holds approximately 76,000 clones, about 90% found once. The source material was CD4+ or CD8+ T cells sorted from blood, sampled in a trial of the OX40 agonist ivuxolimab. Receptor source: an adult with an advanced solid tumor such as melanoma, head and neck, liver or kidney cancer. The CDR3 runs from the conserved cysteine through the conserved F or W. Each record gives: V gene, clone size, J gene, D gene, CDR3 protein. D genes are given only for firm matches. The size field is filled for only some rows; it gives once, few, many or a size class.

v_call: TRBV7-2
clone_size: few
j_call: TRBJ1-1
d_call: -
cdr3_aa: CASSLDAASGAFF

v_call: TRBV28
clone_size: -
j_call: TRBJ2-3
d_call: TRBD2
cdr3_aa: CATGLAGGAPTDTQYF

v_call: TRBV6-6
clone_size: once
j_call: TRBJ1-1
d_call: -
cdr3_aa: CASSYSFYVGTEAFF

v_call: TRBV7-2
clone_size: -
j_call: TRBJ1-1
d_call: -
cdr3_aa: CASSSHRETEAFF

v_call: TRBV7-9
clone_size: -
j_call: TRBJ2-2
d_call: -
cdr3_aa: CASSLLLGPHWNTGELFF

v_call: TRBV30
clone_size: -
j_call: TRBJ2-7
d_call: TRBD2
cdr3_aa: CAWSTTSGGATSPYEQYF

v_call: TRBV7-3
clone_size: -
j_call: TRBJ2-4
d_call: -
cdr3_aa: CASSLGQAKNIQYF

v_call: TRBV11-2
clone_size: -
j_call: TRBJ1-2
d_call: TRBD1
cdr3_aa: CASSFREAGGPSNYGYTF

v_call: TRBV9
clone_size: -
j_call: TRBJ2-6
d_call: TRBD1
cdr3_aa: CASSVGVGAGGEAGANVLTF

v_call: TRBV18
clone_size: -
j_call: TRBJ1-5
d_call: TRBD1
cdr3_aa: CASSPAGQGHQPQHF

v_call: TRBV4-1
clone_size: few
j_call: TRBJ2-7
d_call: -
cdr3_aa: CASSQGVLGTLSGEQYF

v_call: TRBV28
clone_size: -
j_call: TRBJ2-5
d_call: -
cdr3_aa: CASSSIRGHSGGETQYF

v_call: TRBV18
clone_size: -
j_call: TRBJ1-2
d_call: -
cdr3_aa: CASSPAGGNYGYTF

v_call: TRBV11-2
clone_size: -
j_call: TRBJ2-7
d_call: TRBD2
cdr3_aa: CASSQLAGNDYEQYF

v_call: TRBV6-5
clone_size: -
j_call: TRBJ2-7
d_call: -
cdr3_aa: CASRQIGALTYEQYF

v_call: TRBV29-1
clone_size: -
j_call: TRBJ1-2
d_call: -
cdr3_aa: CSVEAGQGIYYGYTF

v_call: TRBV6-6
clone_size: -
j_call: TRBJ2-5
d_call: TRBD1
cdr3_aa: CASSPTGSQETQYF

v_call: TRBV7-9
clone_size: -
j_call: TRBJ2-1
d_call: -
cdr3_aa: CASSLVGYNEQFF

v_call: TRBV20-1
clone_size: -
j_call: TRBJ2-1
d_call: -
cdr3_aa: CSARDLAFQFF

v_call: TRBV2
clone_size: -
j_call: TRBJ2-1
d_call: TRBD1
cdr3_aa: CATRDRGLGEQFF

v_call: TRBV30
clone_size: once
j_call: TRBJ2-1
d_call: -
cdr3_aa: CAWSAHGRQFF

v_call: TRBV2
clone_size: -
j_call: TRBJ2-7
d_call: TRBD1
cdr3_aa: CASSTRRGQGSYEQYF